This TCR beta chain was found in a study of CD8 T cells in Susac syndrome. The CDR3 has 12 residues. The V end was cut by 7 bases, the J end by 8 bases, with 12 bases between. Random-hexamer reverse transcription was applied to about 0.45 to 1 ug RNA. TCRdb re-analysed the immunoSEQ multiplex PCR reads in MiXCR, keeping a single row per CDR3 protein. This table holds about 300,000 distinct CDR3 sequences, approximately 91% found once. This sequence was found in a human donor with multiple sclerosis. The sample comprised CD8+ T cells from PBMCs. The rearrangement joins TRBV12-3 or TRBV12-4 to TRBJ2-1, with D unclear. Written as DNA, the CDR3 is TGTGCCAGCATGCCTGCACAAGATGAGCAGTTCTTC. Encoded protein: CASMPAQDEQFF.